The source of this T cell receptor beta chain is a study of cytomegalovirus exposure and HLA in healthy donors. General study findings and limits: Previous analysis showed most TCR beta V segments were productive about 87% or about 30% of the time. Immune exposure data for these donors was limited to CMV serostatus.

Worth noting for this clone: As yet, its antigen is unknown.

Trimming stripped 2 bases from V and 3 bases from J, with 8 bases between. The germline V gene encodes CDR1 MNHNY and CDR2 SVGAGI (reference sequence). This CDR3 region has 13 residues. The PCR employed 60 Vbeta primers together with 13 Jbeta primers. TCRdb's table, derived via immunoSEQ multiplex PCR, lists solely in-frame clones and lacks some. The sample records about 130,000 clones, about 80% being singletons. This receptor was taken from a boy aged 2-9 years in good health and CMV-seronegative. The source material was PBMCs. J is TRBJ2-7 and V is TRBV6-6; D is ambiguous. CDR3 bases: TGTGCCAGCAGTTACGGCGAAAACTACGAGCAGTACGTC. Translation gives CASSYGENYEQYV.